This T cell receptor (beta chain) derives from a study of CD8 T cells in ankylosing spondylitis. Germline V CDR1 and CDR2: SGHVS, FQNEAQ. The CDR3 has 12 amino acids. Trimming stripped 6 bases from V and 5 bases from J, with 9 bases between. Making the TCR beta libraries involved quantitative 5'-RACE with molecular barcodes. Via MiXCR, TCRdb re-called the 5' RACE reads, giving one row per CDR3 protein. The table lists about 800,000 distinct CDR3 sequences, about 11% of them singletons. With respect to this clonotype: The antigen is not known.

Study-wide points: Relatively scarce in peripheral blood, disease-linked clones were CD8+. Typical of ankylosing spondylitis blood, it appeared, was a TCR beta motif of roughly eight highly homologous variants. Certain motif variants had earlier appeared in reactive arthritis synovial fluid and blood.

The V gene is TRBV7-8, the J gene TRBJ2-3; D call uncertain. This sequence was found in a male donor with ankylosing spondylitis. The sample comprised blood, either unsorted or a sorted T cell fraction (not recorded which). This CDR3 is CASRGFGDTQYF. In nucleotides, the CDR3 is TGTGCCAGCAGGGGATTTGGAGATACGCAGTATTTT. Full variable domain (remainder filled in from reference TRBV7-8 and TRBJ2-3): GAGVSQSPRYKVAKRGQDVALRCDPISGHVSLFWYQQALGQGPEFLTYFQNEAQLDKSGLPSDRFFAERPEGSVSTLKIQRTQQEDSAVYLCASRGFGDTQYFGPGTRLTVL.